This T cell receptor beta chain comes out of a study of cytomegalovirus exposure and HLA in healthy donors. Germline values: CDR1 LGHNA, CDR2 YSLEER. The CDR3 runs 15 residues. The V gene lost 4 bases and the J gene lost 10 bases, with 17 bases spanning the gap. The PCR was carried out with 60 Vbeta primers and 13 Jbeta primers. Libraries were prepared by immunoSEQ multiplex PCR; TCRdb keeps only in-frame clonotypes and omits some of them. The sample holds around 130,000 clones; over 75% are singletons and the top ten take around 1.7%. The chain has TRBV4-3 and TRBJ1-6; tentative D call: TRBD1 (6 bases). This receptor was taken from a boy aged 5 to 17 in good health and CMV-seronegative. The sample comprised PBMCs. The CDR3 region has the DNA TGCGCCAGCAGCCTCGATATTCTACAGGGCTCACCCCTCCACTTT. This sequence encodes CASSLDILQGSPLHF.